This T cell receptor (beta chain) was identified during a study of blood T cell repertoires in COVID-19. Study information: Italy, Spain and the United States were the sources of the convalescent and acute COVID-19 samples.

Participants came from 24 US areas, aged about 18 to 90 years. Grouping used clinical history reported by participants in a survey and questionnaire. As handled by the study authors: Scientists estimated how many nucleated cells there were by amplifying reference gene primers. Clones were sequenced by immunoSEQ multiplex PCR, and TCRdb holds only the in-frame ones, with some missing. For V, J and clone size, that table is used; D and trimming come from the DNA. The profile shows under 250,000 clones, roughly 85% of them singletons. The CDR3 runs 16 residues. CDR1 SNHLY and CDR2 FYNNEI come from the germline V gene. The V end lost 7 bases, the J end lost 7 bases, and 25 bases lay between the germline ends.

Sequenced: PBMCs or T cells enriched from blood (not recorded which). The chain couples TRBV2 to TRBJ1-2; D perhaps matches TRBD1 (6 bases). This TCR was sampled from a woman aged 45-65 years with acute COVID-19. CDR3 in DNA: TGTGCCAGCATTAACCCCACGATGGGGGGGCGCGGTGGCTACACCTTC. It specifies CASINPTMGGRGGYTF. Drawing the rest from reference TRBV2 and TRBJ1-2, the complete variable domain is EPEVTQTPSHQVTQMGQEVILRCVPISNHLYFYWYRQILGQKVEFLVSFYNNEISEKSEIFDDQFSVERPDGSNFTLKIRSTKLEDSAMYFCASINPTMGGRGGYTFGSGTRLTVV.